This T cell receptor (beta chain) was identified during a study of technical replicates of blood from a handful of donors. The CDR3 runs 13 residues. The V and J ends lost 6 bases and 2 bases respectively, with 11 bases between them. Germline assignment: CDR1 SGHVS and CDR2 FQNEAQ. The repertoire was sequenced with immunoSEQ multiplex PCR; TCRdb's copy has only in-frame clones and lacks some. The repertoire holds 95,000 or so clones, with 95% as singletons. The sequence came from a human donor in good health. Sequenced sample: T cells isolated from PBMCs. The J gene is TRBJ2-7, the V gene TRBV7-8; D uncertain. The DNA for the CDR3 is TGTGCCAGCAGTTTCGGCAGGACCTACGAGCAGTACTTC. As protein: CASSFGRTYEQYF.